This T cell receptor beta chain was observed in a study of CD4+ T cells in melanoma. Note on this clone: Its cognate antigen is unknown.

The data were produced by immunoSEQ multiplex PCR, yet TCRdb's version contains in-frame clones alone and is incomplete. This sample has 9,000 to 13,000 clones, with around 62% found just once. General study findings and limits: CD8+ T cell, macrophage and B cell function reportedly correlated with neoantigen-specific CD4+ T cells. Diverse differentiation states were reported for melanoma neoantigen-specific CD4+ T cells.

Per the germline V gene, CDR1 is MNHEY and CDR2 is SMNVEV (reference sequence). The CDR3 is made up of 22 amino acids. V lost 5 bases and J lost 1; bases outside the gene matches: 28. Specimen: cells from a culture (not recorded whether cultured in vitro). The chain combines TRBV27 with TRBJ1-1, with TRBD1 matching 7 bases. This receptor was obtained from a human donor with melanoma. CDR3 nucleotides: TGTGCCAGCAGTGTACGAAAGGGACTCAGGGGGTTTCTTAAGTCTCAGAACACTGAAGCTTTCTTT. It specifies CASSVRKGLRGFLKSQNTEAFF.